This record concerns one T cell receptor (beta chain) sequence. The target antigen is unknown. Using immunoSEQ multiplex PCR, the repertoire was profiled, and TCRdb retains in-frame clones only, with some absent. The table has over 80,000 clones, about 86% seen once. This entry belongs to a study of OX40 agonist ivuxolimab in advanced cancers. General study points: Clonal expansion by week 6 occurred in CD4+ and CD8+ blood T cells (at 0.1 to 3.0 mg/kg).

This receptor was identified in an adult with an advanced solid tumor such as melanoma, head and neck, liver or kidney cancer. Sequencing was performed on CD4+ or CD8+ T cells sorted from blood, taken in a trial of the OX40 agonist ivuxolimab.

CDR3 coding DNA: TGTGCCGGAGCCGGGGACACCAAAAACATTCAGTACTTC. Protein sequence: CAGAGDTKNIQYF. The rearrangement links TRBV30 to TRBJ2-4; tentative D call: TRBD1 (6 bases). The CDR3 extends over 13 amino acids. CDR1 is GTSNPN and CDR2 is SVGIG in the germline V gene (reference sequence). The V end lost 8 bases, the J end lost 2 bases, and 13 bases lay between the germline ends.